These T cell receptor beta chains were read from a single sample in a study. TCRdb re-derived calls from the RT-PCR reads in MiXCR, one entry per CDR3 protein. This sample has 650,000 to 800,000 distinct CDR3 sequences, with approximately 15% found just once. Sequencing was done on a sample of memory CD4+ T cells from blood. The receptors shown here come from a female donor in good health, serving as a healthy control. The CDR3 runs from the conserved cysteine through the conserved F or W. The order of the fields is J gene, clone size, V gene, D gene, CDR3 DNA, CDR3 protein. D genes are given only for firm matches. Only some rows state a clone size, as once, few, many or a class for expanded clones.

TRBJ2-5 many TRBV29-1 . TGCAGCGTAACCGGACAGCACCAAGAGACCCAGTACTTC CSVTGQHQETQYF
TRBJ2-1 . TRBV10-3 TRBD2 TGTGCCATCAGTTACCAACTAGCGGGAGAACCCAATGAGCAGTTCTTC CAISYQLAGEPNEQFF
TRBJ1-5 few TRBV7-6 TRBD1 TGTGCCAGCAGCTGGTCACAGGGGCTCGGTCAGCCCCAGCATTTT CASSWSQGLGQPQHF
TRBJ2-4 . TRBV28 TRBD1 TGTGCCAGCAGGGGACAGGGCGAAAACATTCAGTACTTC CASRGQGENIQYF
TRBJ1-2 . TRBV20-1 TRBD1 TGCAGTGCTAGGGGATCGGACAGGACCGACTATGGCTACACCTTC CSARGSDRTDYGYTF
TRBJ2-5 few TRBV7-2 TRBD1 TGTGCCAGCAGCTTAAGGACAGGGGTTGAGACCCAGTACTTC CASSLRTGVETQYF
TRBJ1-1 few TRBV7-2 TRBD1 TGTGCCAGCAGCTACGACAGGGTGGGTAAAGCTTTCTTT CASSYDRVGKAFF
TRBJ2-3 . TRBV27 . TGTGCCAGCAGTATCCAGGGGGGTTACACAGATACGCAGTATTTT CASSIQGGYTDTQYF
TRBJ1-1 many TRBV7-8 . TGTGCCAGCAGCTTACGGATTTCCACTGAAGCTTTCTTT CASSLRISTEAFF
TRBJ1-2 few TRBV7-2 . TGTGCCAGCAGCTCCACAGGTCATGGCTACACCTTC CASSSTGHGYTF
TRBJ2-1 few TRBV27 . TGTGCCAGCAGGCAGAACAATCAGGGGTGGTTGGTCGATGAGCAGTTCTTC CASRQNNQGWLVDEQFF
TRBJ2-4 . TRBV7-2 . TGTGCCAGCAGCCGTGGGGGAGCCAAAAACATTCAGTACTTC CASSRGGAKNIQYF
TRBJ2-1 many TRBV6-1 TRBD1 TGTGCCAGCAGTGGGTCGGGACAGGGGTACAATGAGCAGTTCTTC CASSGSGQGYNEQFF
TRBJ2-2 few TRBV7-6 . TGTGCCAGCAGCTTCCAAGACCGGGAGCTGTTTTTT CASSFQDRELFF
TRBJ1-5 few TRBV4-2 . TGTGCCAGCAGCCAGTTGGACAGCGACAATCAGCCCCAGCATTTT CASSQLDSDNQPQHF
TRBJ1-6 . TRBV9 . TGTGCCAGCAGCGGGGGGGCATTTGGATCACCCCTCCACTTT CASSGGAFGSPLHF
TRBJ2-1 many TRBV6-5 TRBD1 TGTGCCAGCAGTTACCCCGGGACAGGGGGACAGTTCTTC CASSYPGTGGQFF
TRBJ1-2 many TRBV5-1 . TGCGCCAGCAGCCCGGGAGCGTATGGCTACACCTTC CASSPGAYGYTF
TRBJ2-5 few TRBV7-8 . TGTGCCAGCACTGGGGGGGCCATGGAGACCCAGTACTTC CASTGGAMETQYF
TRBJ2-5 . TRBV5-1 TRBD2 TGCGCCAGCAGCTTGTTCGGGGGGGACCAAGAGACCCAGTACTTC CASSLFGGDQETQYF
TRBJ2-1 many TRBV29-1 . TGCAGCGTTGGTAGCGTTAGCTCCTACAATGAGCAGTTCTTC CSVGSVSSYNEQFF
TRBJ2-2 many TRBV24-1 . TGTGCCACCAGTGATTCACGGTGGACGAACACCGGGGAGCTGTTTTTT CATSDSRWTNTGELFF
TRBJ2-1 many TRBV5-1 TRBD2 TGCGCCAGCAGCGTGGGGACTAGTCTATACAATGAGCAGTTCTTC CASSVGTSLYNEQFF
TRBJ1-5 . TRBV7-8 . TGTGCCAGCAGCTTATTCCTGGGCGTCGATCAGCCCCAGCATTTT CASSLFLGVDQPQHF
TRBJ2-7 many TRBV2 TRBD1 TGTGCCAGCAGTCTGACAGGGCTCGCCCACGAGCAGTACTTC CASSLTGLAHEQYF
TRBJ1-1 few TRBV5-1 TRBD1 TGCGCCAGCAGCTTGATAGCCGGGACAGGGACCACTGAAGCTTTCTTT CASSLIAGTGTTEAFF
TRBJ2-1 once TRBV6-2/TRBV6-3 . TGTGCCAGCAGTTACTTAGGGGGACTCGAGCAGTTCTTC CASSYLGGLEQFF